The clone carrying this T cell receptor beta chain is termed large. Its specificity is unknown. The data were taken from a study of immune heterogeneity within non-small cell lung tumors. Study-level results: Different tumor locations in one patient shared dominant CDR3 beta clonotypes yet harbored unique high-frequency clones.

With 32 V and 13 J primers, multiplex PCR amplified the TCR beta CDR3. TCRdb re-called the multiplex PCR reads through MiXCR, storing one row per CDR3 protein. Counted here are approximately 2,000 distinct CDR3 sequences, around 42% occurring once; the ten biggest clones make up 9.5% to 15%. The CDR3 sequence is 20 residues long. After removal of 0 bases from V and 0 bases from J, the junction contained 12 bases not matched to a gene. Per germline, CDR1 LGHNA and CDR2 YNFKEQ. The starting template was genomic DNA from bulk tumor, around 660 ng per sample. Surgery yielded several widely spaced biopsies per primary tumor. Their non-small cell lung cancer was newly diagnosed and untreated, and the patients underwent curative surgery. Every donor was a newly diagnosed non-small cell lung cancer patient having surgery with curative intent.

The chain is built from TRBV4-2 and TRBJ2-7; the match to TRBD2 covers 12 bases. Sequencing was carried out using lung tumor tissue. The TCR comes from a man in his 70s with non-small cell lung cancer. The CDR3 sequence: CASSQDHPGLAGGSSYEQYF. CDR3 bases: TGTGCCAGCAGCCAAGACCACCCGGGTCTAGCGGGAGGGAGCTCCTACGAGCAGTACTTC.